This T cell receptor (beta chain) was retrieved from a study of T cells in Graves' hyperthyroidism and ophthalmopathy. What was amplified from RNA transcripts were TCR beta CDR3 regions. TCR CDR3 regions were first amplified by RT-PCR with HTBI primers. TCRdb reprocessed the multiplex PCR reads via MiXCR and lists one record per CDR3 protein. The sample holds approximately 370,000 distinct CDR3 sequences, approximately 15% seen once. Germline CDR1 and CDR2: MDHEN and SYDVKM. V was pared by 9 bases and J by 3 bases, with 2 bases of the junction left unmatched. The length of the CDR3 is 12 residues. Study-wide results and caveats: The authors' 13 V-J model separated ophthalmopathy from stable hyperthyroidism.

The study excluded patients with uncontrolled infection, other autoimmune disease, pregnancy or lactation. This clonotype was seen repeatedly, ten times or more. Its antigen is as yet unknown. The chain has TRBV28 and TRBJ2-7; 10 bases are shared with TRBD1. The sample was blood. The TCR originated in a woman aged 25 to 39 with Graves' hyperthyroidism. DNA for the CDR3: TGTGCCAGTAGGACAGGGGGCTACGAGCAGTACTTC. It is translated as CASRTGGYEQYF.